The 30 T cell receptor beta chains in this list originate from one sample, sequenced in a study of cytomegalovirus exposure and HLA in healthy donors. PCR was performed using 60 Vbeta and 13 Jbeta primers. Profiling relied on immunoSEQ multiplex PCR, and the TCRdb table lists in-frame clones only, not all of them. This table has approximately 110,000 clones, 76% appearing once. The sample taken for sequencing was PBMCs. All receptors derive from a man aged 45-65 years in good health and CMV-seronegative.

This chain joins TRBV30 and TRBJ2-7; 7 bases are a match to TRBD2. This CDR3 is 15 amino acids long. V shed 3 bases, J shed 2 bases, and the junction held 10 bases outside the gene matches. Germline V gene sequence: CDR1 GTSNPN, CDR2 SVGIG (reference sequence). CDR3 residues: CAWSYLAGETYEQYF. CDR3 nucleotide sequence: TGTGCCTGGAGCTACTTGGCGGGGGAAACCTACGAGCAGTACTTC.

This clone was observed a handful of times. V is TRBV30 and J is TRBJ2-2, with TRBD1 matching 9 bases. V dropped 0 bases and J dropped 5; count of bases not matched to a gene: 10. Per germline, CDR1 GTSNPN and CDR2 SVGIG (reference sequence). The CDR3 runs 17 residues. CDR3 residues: CAWSVGPGQGKTGELFF. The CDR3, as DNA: TGTGCCTGGAGTGTCGGCCCGGGACAGGGTAAAACCGGGGAGCTGTTTTTT.

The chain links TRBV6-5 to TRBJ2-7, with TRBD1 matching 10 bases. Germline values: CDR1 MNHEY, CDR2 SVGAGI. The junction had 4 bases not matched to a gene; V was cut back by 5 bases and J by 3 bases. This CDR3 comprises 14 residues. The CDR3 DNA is TGTGCCAGCAGTCGACAGGGGGCCTACTACGAGCAGTACTTC. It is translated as CASSRQGAYYEQYF.

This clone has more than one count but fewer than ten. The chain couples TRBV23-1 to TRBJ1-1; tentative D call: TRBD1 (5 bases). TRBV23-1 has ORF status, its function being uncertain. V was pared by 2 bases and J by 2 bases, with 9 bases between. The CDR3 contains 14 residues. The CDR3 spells CASSQRQGNTEAFF. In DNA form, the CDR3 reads TGCGCCAGCAGTCAACGGCAGGGTAACACTGAAGCTTTCTTT.

CDR3 bases: TGTGCCAGCAGTTTTTCACGACTAGCGGGGAACGATGAGCAGTTCTTC. It specifies CASSFSRLAGNDEQFF. V is TRBV28 and J is TRBJ2-1; 11 positions agree with TRBD2. J lost 8 bases, V lost 3 bases, and 9 bases had no gene match. The CDR3 is made up of 16 amino acids. CDR1 and CDR2 from the germline V gene are MDHEN and SYDVKM. Filled out from reference TRBV28 and TRBJ2-1, the complete variable domain reads DVKVTQSSRYLVKRTGEKVFLECVQDMDHENMFWYRQDPGLGLRLIYFSYDVKMKEKGDIPEGYSVSREKKERFSLILESASTNQTSMYLCASSFSRLAGNDEQFFGPGTRLTVL.

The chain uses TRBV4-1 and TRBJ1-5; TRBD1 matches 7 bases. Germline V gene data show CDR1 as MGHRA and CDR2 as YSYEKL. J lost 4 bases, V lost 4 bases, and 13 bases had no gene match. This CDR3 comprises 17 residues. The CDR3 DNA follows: TGCGCCAGCAGCCTTAGGGGGCCAGGGATAACGAATCAGCCCCAGCATTTT. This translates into CASSLRGPGITNQPQHF.

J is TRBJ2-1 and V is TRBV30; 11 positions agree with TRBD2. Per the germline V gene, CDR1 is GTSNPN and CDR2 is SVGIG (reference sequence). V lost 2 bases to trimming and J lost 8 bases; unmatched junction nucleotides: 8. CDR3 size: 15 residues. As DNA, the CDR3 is TGTGCCTGGAGTTTAGCGGGGGGGTTTAATGATGAGCAGTTCTTC. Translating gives CAWSLAGGFNDEQFF.

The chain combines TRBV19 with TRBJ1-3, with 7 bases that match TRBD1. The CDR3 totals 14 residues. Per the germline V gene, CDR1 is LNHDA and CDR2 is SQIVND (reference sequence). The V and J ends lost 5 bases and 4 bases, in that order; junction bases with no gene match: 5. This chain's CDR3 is CASSFLDRGNTIYF. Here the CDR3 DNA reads TGTGCCAGTAGTTTCTTGGACAGGGGAAACACCATATATTTT. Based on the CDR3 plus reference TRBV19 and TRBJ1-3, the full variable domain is DGGITQSPKYLFRKEGQNVTLSCEQNLNHDAMYWYRQDPGQGLRLIYYSQIVNDFQKGDIAEGYSVSREKKESFPLTVTSAQKNPTAFYLCASSFLDRGNTIYFGEGSWLTVV.

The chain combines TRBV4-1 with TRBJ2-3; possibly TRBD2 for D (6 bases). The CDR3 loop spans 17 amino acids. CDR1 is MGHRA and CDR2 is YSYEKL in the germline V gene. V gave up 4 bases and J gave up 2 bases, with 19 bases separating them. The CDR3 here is CASSLDLMVADTDTQYF. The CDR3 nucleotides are TGCGCCAGCAGCCTCGACCTCATGGTAGCGGACACAGATACGCAGTATTTT.

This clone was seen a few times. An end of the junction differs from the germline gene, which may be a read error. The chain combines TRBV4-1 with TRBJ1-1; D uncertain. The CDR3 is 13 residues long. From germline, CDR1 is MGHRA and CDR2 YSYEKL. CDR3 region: CASSPGIGAEAFF. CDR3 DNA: TGTGCCAGCAGCCCCGGGATCGGCGCTGAAGCTTTCTTT.

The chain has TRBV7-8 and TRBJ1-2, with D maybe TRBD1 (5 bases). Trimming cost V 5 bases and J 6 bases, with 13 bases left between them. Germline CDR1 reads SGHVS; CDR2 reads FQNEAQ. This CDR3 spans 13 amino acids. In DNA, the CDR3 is TGTGCCAGCAGCCGGGGGTTGAGGGATGGCTACACCTTC. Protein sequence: CASSRGLRDGYTF.

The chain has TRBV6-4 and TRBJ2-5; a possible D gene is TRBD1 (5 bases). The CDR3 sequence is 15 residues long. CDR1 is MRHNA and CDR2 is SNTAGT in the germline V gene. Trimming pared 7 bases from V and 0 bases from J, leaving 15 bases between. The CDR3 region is CASIRKDMYQETQYF. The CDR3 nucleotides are TGTGCCAGCATAAGGAAGGACATGTACCAAGAGACCCAGTACTTC.

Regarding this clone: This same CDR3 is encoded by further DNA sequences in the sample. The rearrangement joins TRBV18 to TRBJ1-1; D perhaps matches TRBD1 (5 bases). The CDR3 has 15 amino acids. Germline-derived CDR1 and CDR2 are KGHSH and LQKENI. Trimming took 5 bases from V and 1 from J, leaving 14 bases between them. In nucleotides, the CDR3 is TGTGCCAGCTCAGGTATGGGGCAGGGGAACACTGAAGCTTTCTTT. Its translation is CASSGMGQGNTEAFF. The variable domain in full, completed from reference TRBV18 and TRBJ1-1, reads NAGVMQNPRHLVRRRGQEARLRCSPMKGHSHVYWYRQLPEEGLKFMVYLQKENIIDESGMPKERFSAEFPKEGPSILRIQQVVRGDSAAYFCASSGMGQGNTEAFFGQGTRLTVV.

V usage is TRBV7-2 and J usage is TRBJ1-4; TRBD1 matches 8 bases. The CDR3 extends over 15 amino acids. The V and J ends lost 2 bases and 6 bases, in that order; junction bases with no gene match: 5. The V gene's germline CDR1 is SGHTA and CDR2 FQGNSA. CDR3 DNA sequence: TGTGCCAGCAGCTTAAACAGGGGGACGGATGAAAAACTGTTTTTT. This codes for CASSLNRGTDEKLFF.

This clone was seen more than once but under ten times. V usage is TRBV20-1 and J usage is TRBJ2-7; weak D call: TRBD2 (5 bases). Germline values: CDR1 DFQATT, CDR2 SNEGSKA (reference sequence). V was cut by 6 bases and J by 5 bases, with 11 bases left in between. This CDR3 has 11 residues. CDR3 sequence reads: CSAIRGHEQYF. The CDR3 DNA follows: TGCAGTGCGATCCGGGGTCACGAGCAGTACTTC.

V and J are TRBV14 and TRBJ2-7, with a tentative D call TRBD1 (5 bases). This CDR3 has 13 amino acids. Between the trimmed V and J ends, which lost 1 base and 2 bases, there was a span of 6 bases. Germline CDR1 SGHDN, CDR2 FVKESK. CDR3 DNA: TGTGCCAGCAGCCAAGGGACAACCTACGAGCAGTACGTC. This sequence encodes CASSQGTTYEQYV.

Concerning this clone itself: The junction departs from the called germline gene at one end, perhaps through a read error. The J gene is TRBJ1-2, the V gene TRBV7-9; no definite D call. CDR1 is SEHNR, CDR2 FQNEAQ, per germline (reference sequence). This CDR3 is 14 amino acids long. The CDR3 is CSSSLSRTNYGYTF. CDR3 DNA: TGTTCCAGCAGCTTATCCAGAACGAACTATGGCTACACCTTC. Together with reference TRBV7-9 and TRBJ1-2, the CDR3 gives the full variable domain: DTGVSQNPRHKITKRGQNVTFRCDPISEHNRLYWYRQTLGQGPEFLTYFQNEAQLEKSRLLSDRFSAERPKGSFSTLEIQRTEQGDSAMYLCSSSLSRTNYGYTFGSGTRLTVV.

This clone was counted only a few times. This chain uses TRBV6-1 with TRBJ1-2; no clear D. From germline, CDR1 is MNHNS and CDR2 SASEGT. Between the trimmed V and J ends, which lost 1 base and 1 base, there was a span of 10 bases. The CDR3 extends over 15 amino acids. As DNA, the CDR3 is TGTGCCAGCAGTGAAGTGGGCCAAAATAACTATGGCTACACCTTC. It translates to CASSEVGQNNYGYTF.

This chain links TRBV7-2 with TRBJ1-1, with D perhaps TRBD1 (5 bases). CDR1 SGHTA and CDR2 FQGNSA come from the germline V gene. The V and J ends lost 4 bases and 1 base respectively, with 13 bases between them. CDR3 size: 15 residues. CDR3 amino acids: CASSWGSGENTEAFF. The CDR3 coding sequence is TGTGCCAGCAGCTGGGGGTCGGGAGAGAACACTGAAGCTTTCTTT.

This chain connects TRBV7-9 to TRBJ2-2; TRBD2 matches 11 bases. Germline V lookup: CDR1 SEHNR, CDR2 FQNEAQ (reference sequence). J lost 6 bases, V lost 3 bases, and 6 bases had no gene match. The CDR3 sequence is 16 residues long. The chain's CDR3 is CASSLASGGTPGELFF. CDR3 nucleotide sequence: TGTGCCAGCAGCTTGGCTAGCGGGGGGACCCCCGGGGAGCTGTTTTTT.

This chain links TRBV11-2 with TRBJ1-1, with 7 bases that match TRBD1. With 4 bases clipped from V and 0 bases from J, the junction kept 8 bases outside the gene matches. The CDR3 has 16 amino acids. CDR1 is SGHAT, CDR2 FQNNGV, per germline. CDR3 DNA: TGTGCCAGCAGCTACTACAGGGGCGCCGTGAACACTGAAGCTTTCTTT. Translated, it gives CASSYYRGAVNTEAFF.

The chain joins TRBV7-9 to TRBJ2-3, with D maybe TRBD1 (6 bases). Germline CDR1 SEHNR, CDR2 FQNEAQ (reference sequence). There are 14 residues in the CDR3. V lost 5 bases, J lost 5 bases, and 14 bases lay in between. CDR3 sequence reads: CASSPLGGIDTQYF. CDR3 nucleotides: TGTGCCAGCAGCCCCCTAGGGGGTATAGATACGCAGTATTTT.

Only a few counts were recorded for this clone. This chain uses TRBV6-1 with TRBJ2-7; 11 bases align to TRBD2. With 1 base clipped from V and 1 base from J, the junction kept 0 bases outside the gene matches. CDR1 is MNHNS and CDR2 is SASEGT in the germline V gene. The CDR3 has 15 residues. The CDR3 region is CASSEVAGGSYEQYV. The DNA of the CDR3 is TGTGCCAGCAGTGAAGTAGCGGGGGGGTCCTACGAGCAGTACGTC.

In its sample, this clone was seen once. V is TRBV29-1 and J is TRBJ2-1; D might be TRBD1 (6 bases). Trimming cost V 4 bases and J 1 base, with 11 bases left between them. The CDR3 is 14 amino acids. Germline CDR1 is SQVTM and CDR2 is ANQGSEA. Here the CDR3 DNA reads TGCAGCGTTGGACAGGTAGTGTCCTACAATGAGCAGTTCTTC. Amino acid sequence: CSVGQVVSYNEQFF.

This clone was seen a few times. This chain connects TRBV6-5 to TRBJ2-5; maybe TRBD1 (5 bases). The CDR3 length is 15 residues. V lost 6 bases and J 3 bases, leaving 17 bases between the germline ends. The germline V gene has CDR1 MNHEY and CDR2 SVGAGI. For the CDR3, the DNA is TGTGCCAGCAGCCCGGCACAGGTTGGGAAAGAGACCCAGTACTTC. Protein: CASSPAQVGKETQYF.

The CDR3, as DNA: TGTGCCTGGAGTAAGGGAGTAGGGGGCAGTCAGCCCCAGCATTTT. Translated: CAWSKGVGGSQPQHF. This chain joins TRBV30 and TRBJ1-5; 7 bases fit TRBD1. V lost 2 bases to trimming and J lost 6 bases; unmatched junction nucleotides: 10. From germline, CDR1 is GTSNPN and CDR2 SVGIG (reference sequence). This CDR3 comprises 15 residues.

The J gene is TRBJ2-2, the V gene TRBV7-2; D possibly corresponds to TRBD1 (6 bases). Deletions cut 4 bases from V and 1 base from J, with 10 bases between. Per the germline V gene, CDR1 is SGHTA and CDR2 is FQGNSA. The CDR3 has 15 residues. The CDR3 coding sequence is TGTGCCAGCAGCTCGTCGGGACAGAACACCGGGGAGCTGTTTTTT. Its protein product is CASSSSGQNTGELFF.

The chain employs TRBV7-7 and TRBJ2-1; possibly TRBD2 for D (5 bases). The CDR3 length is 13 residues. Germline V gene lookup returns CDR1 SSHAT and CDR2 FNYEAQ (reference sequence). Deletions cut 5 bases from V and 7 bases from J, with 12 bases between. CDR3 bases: TGTGCCAGCAGCCCGGACTCCGCTAATGAGCAGTTCTTC. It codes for CASSPDSANEQFF.

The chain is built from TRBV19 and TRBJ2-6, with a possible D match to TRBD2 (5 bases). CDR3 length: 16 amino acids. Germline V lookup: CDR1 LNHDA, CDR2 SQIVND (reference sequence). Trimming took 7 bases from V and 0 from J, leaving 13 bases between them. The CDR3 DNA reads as TGTGCCAGTAAGGACCTTCGGGGCTCTGGGGCCAACGTCCTGACTTTC. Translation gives CASKDLRGSGANVLTF.

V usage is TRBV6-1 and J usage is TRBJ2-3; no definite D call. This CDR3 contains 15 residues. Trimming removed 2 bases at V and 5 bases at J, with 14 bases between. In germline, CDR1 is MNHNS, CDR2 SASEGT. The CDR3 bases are TGTGCCAGCAGTGAAATCGGTGATAGCCTAGATACGCAGTATTTT. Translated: CASSEIGDSLDTQYF.